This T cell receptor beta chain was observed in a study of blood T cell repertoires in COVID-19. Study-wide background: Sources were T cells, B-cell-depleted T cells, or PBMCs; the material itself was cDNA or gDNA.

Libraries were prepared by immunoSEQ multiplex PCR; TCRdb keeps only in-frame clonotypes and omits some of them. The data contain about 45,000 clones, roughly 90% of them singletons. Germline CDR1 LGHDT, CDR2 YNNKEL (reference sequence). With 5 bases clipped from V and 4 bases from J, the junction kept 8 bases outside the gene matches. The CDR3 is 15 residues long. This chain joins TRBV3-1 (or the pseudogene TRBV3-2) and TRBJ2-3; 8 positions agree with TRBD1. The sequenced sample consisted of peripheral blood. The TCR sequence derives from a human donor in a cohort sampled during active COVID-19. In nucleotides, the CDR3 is TGTGCCAGCAGCAAATCCGGGACAGGCCCAGATACGCAGTATTTT. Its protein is CASSKSGTGPDTQYF.